The T cell receptor (beta chain) under discussion was sequenced for a study of blood T cell repertoires in COVID-19. Study-wide background: Samples came from the United States, Italy and Spain, spanning acute and convalescent COVID-19. T cells, B-cell-depleted T cells, or PBMCs provided the cDNA or gDNA that served as material.

In the authors' methods: Reference gene primer amplification in the assay estimated nucleated cell counts. Generated by immunoSEQ multiplex PCR, the TCRdb table keeps only in-frame clones and is missing some. V, J and clone size were drawn from that table, and D and trimming were deduced from the DNA. The sample yields some 100,000 clones, 85% to 90% seen once. The CDR3 runs 16 residues. The V and J ends lost 5 bases and 4 bases, in that order; junction bases with no gene match: 7. Germline CDR1 is LGHDT and CDR2 is YNNKEL (reference sequence). The sample comprised peripheral blood. The rearrangement joins TRBV3-1 (or the pseudogene TRBV3-2) to TRBJ2-5; 13 bases line up with TRBD2. This TCR derives from a woman older than 75 with active COVID-19. The CDR3: CASSKWTSGRGETQYF. The CDR3, as DNA: TGTGCCAGCAGCAAATGGACTAGCGGGAGAGGAGAGACCCAGTACTTC.